This T cell receptor (beta chain) was profiled in a study of blood T cell repertoires in COVID-19. Turning to the study itself: Acute-phase and convalescent COVID-19 samples originated in the United States, Italy and Spain. T cells, B-cell-depleted T cells, or PBMCs supplied cDNA or gDNA.

Categorization into cohorts depended on clinical history that participants reported. CDR3 length equals 13 residues. Germline V gene data show CDR1 as MNHEY and CDR2 as SVGAGI. V lost 2 bases and J lost 0, with 4 bases in between. A few counts support this clone. In the same sample, other DNA sequences code for this CDR3. Original processing methods: Scientists estimated how many nucleated cells there were by amplifying reference gene primers. The assay was immunoSEQ multiplex PCR, and TCRdb's table has in-frame clones only and misses some. The DNA gave D and trimming, while V, J and clone size come from that table. Of 300,000 to 400,000 clones in the sample, about nine tenths were seen once.

The chain couples TRBV6-5 to TRBJ1-2, with no clear D. Sequencing was performed on PBMCs or T cells enriched from blood (not recorded which). This TCR was recovered from a man in his sixties who had recovered from COVID-19. The CDR3 reads CASSYTANYGYTF. CDR3 nucleotide sequence: TGTGCCAGCAGTTACACGGCTAACTATGGCTACACCTTC.